This T cell receptor beta chain was documented in a study of shared clonotypes between healthy human individuals. Turning to the study itself: Three plates each covered CD4 naive and memory; CD8 naive two, CD8 memory one.

Whole-study results and caveats: Naive subsets tended to show greater estimated richness than memory subsets.

Details on this clone: Its antigen is currently unknown.

CD8 cells classed as naive were CD45RO-negative and positively selected for CCR7, excluding terminally differentiated effector memory CD45RA+ cells. The authors ran the assay at deep level. Genomic DNA of every subset was divided equally among multiple immunoSEQ plates. Libraries were prepared by immunoSEQ multiplex PCR; TCRdb keeps only in-frame clonotypes and omits some of them. The sample lists some 2,000,000 clones; about 95% were seen once. The specimen was naive CD8+ T cells sorted from blood. The clonotype was recovered from a man between 18 and 35 years old in good health.

CDR3 sequence: CASRPQGLAKETQYF. The CDR3 nucleotides are TGTGCCAGCAGGCCCCAAGGACTAGCGAAAGAGACCCAGTACTTC. The chain uses TRBV27 and TRBJ2-5; 9 bases align to TRBD2. Unmatched junction bases numbered 8, after V lost 6 bases and J lost 3 bases. Germline CDR1 is MNHEY and CDR2 is SMNVEV (reference sequence). This CDR3 spans 15 amino acids.